These 14 T cell receptor beta chains share one sample of origin, sequenced in a study of neurological immune-mediated disorders. TCRdb used MiXCR to reprocess the 5' RACE reads, holding one entry per CDR3 protein. This sample has 40,000 to 55,000 distinct CDR3 sequences, with around 5.8% found just once. Sequencing was performed on CD4+ T cells from blood. The receptor set was obtained from a woman younger than 35 with multiple sclerosis.

This clonotype was observed many times. The CDR3 nucleotides read TGCAGTGCTAGAACGCTTAAAGGGGGGAACTATGGCTACACCTTC. Its translation: CSARTLKGGNYGYTF. V usage is TRBV20-1 and J usage is TRBJ1-2; D may be TRBD1 (6 bases). The CDR3 loop spans 15 amino acids. Trimming pared 2 bases from V and 2 bases from J, leaving 15 bases between. CDR1 and CDR2 from the germline V gene are DFQATT and SNEGSKA (reference sequence).

This clonotype was found many times. V usage is TRBV27 and J usage is TRBJ1-4; D gene uncertain. Germline-derived CDR1 and CDR2 are MNHEY and SMNVEV (reference sequence). Trimming shortened V by 5 bases and J by 8 bases, and 24 bases separated the two germline ends. The CDR3 totals 17 residues. CDR3 loop: CASSQRPGKLGSEKLFF. The DNA of the CDR3 is TGTGCCAGCAGTCAGAGGCCGGGAAAATTGGGAAGCGAAAAACTGTTTTTT.

This clonotype was counted ten times or more. This chain joins TRBV6-6 and TRBJ2-5; a weak D match, TRBD2 (5 bases). The CDR3 extends over 13 amino acids. Trimming stripped 2 bases from V and 2 bases from J, with 6 bases between. Per the germline V gene, CDR1 is MNHNY and CDR2 is SVGAGI (reference sequence). CDR3 DNA: TGTGCCAGCAGTTACGCGGGTCAAGAGACCCAGTACTTC. This gives the protein CASSYAGQETQYF.

This clonotype occurred many times. V is TRBV11-2 and J is TRBJ2-1; D is possibly TRBD2 (6 bases). The CDR3 sequence is 15 residues long. V lost 5 bases, J lost 4 bases, and 15 bases lay in between. CDR1 is SGHAT, CDR2 FQNNGV, per germline. The CDR3, as DNA: TGTGCCAGCAGCCCCAGACTAGGCCAGTACAATGAGCAGTTCTTC. Protein product: CASSPRLGQYNEQFF.

This clonotype was picked up a small number of times. J is TRBJ1-1 and V is TRBV11-2, with D possibly being TRBD1 (5 bases). This CDR3 is built from 15 residues. The ends were cut back, 4 bases at V and 5 bases at J, with 17 bases in the middle. CDR1 is SGHAT and CDR2 is FQNNGV in the germline V gene. The CDR3 loop reads CASSSDPGRRTEAFF. CDR3 DNA: TGTGCCAGCAGCTCCGACCCAGGGCGGCGGACTGAAGCTTTCTTT.

There are many counts of this clonotype. The chain joins TRBV19 to TRBJ1-2; D might be TRBD1 (5 bases). CDR3 length: 16 residues. V shed 9 bases and J shed 2 bases, with 22 bases lying between them. The germline CDR1 and CDR2 sequences are LNHDA and SQIVND (reference sequence). In nucleotides, the CDR3 is TGTGCCAGCCTCCCGGGACCAGGCATGTGGAACTATGGCTACACCTTC. Residues: CASLPGPGMWNYGYTF.

Many counts were recorded for this clonotype. This chain joins TRBV5-1 and TRBJ2-5, with 11 bases that match TRBD2. The length of the CDR3 is 16 residues. The germline V gene has CDR1 SGHRS and CDR2 YFSETQ. The J segment lost 2 bases and the V segment lost 3 bases, leaving 6 bases of the junction unmatched. The CDR3 loop reads CASSYTSGGSQETQYF. The CDR3 coding sequence is TGCGCCAGCAGCTATACTAGCGGGGGAAGTCAAGAGACCCAGTACTTC.

Ten or more counts support this clonotype. The chain couples TRBV18 to TRBJ2-7; tentatively, D is TRBD1 (5 bases). The V gene lost 4 bases and the J gene lost 6 bases, with 13 bases spanning the gap. CDR1 KGHSH and CDR2 LQKENI come from the germline V gene. This CDR3 region has 13 residues. CDR3 DNA sequence: TGTGCCAGCTCACTAGATAGGGGTGGCGAGCAGTACGTC. Its protein product is CASSLDRGGEQYV.

This clonotype was detected ten times or more. This chain uses TRBV18 with TRBJ2-5, with a tentative D call TRBD1 (5 bases). Looked up from germline, CDR1 is KGHSH and CDR2 is LQKENI. Deletions cut 1 base from V and 4 bases from J, with 16 bases between. The CDR3 has 16 amino acids. The CDR3 DNA follows: TGTGCCAGCTCACCACTCGCGAGTGGGGCCTTAGAGACCCAGTACTTC. Amino acids: CASSPLASGALETQYF. Combining the CDR3 with reference TRBV18 and TRBJ2-5 gives the whole variable domain NAGVMQNPRHLVRRRGQEARLRCSPMKGHSHVYWYRQLPEEGLKFMVYLQKENIIDESGMPKERFSAEFPKEGPSILRIQQVVRGDSAAYFCASSPLASGALETQYFGPGTRLLVL.

This clonotype was detected many times. V is TRBV29-1 and J is TRBJ2-2, with D maybe TRBD1 (6 bases). The V end was cut by 6 bases, the J end by 0 bases, with 11 bases between. CDR3 length: 14 amino acids. From germline, CDR1 is SQVTM and CDR2 ANQGSEA. CDR3 DNA sequence: TGCAGCGTCCGGACAGCTACGAACACCGGGGAGCTGTTTTTT. It translates to CSVRTATNTGELFF.

This clonotype was recorded at least ten times. V usage is TRBV20-1 and J usage is TRBJ2-1; 8 nucleotides line up with TRBD2. The CDR3 covers 14 residues. The V segment lost 4 bases and the J segment 6 bases; nucleotides outside the gene matches: 8. The V gene's germline CDR1 is DFQATT and CDR2 SNEGSKA (reference sequence). The CDR3 DNA follows: TGCAGTGCTAAGAGGCTAGCGGGCTTCAATGAGCAGTTCTTC. Protein product: CSAKRLAGFNEQFF.

This clonotype was seen at least ten times. The rearrangement joins TRBV28 to TRBJ2-3; 8 bases line up with TRBD2. The CDR3 totals 15 residues. CDR1 is MDHEN, CDR2 SYDVKM, per germline. V shed 9 bases, J shed 3 bases, and the junction held 11 bases outside the gene matches. DNA for the CDR3: TGTGCCAGTTCTTCAGCGGGGGCCCGTACAGATACGCAGTATTTT. It codes for CASSSAGARTDTQYF. The whole variable domain, filled in from reference TRBV28 and TRBJ2-3, reads DVKVTQSSRYLVKRTGEKVFLECVQDMDHENMFWYRQDPGLGLRLIYFSYDVKMKEKGDIPEGYSVSREKKERFSLILESASTNQTSMYLCASSSAGARTDTQYFGPGTRLTVL.

CDR3 bases: TGTGCCAGCAGCTTAGGGGGGGACTATGGCTACACCTTC. Translated, it gives CASSLGGDYGYTF. The chain employs TRBV7-8 and TRBJ1-2; weak D call: TRBD1 (5 bases). Trimming cost V 1 base and J 3 bases, with 6 bases left between them. The CDR3 sequence is 13 residues long. Germline assignment: CDR1 SGHVS and CDR2 FQNEAQ.

This clonotype was observed many times. The chain joins TRBV5-1 to TRBJ2-3, with D uncertain. V was shortened by 0 bases and J by 0 bases, with 5 bases between the two germline ends. Germline assignment: CDR1 SGHRS and CDR2 YFSETQ. The CDR3 spans 14 residues. CDR3 sequence: CASSLAESTDTQYF. The CDR3 region has the DNA TGCGCCAGCAGCTTGGCGGAGAGCACAGATACGCAGTATTTT.